Following are 18 T cell receptor beta chains from one sample sequenced in a study of T cells in Graves' hyperthyroidism and ophthalmopathy. Using RNA transcripts as the source, TCR beta CDR3 regions were amplified. The HTBI primer set drove a first-round RT-PCR of the TCR CDR3. TCRdb called the multiplex PCR reads again in MiXCR, with one record for every CDR3 protein. The top ten clones hold 15% to 20% of a sample with 450,000 to 700,000 distinct CDR3 sequences, around 42% of them seen once. Sequenced input: peripheral blood or thyroid tissue (not recorded which). These receptors came from an adult woman with Graves' disease, either hyperthyroidism or ophthalmopathy (not recorded which).

The chain uses TRBV2 and TRBJ2-7; tentatively, D is TRBD1 (6 bases). With the DNA end fitting TRBJ2-1 better, the J assignment may be wrong. This CDR3 has 14 residues. Looked up from germline, CDR1 is SNHLY and CDR2 is FYNNEI. CDR3 bases: TGTGCCAGCACCGCAGGGGAGTTGGACAATGAGCAGTTCTTC. Its protein is CASTAGELDNEQFF.

This clonotype has at least ten counts. The V gene is TRBV25-1, the J gene TRBJ1-5; D not resolved. CDR3 length: 16 amino acids. V was clipped by 3 bases and J by 2 bases, with 14 bases between them. Germline CDR1 reads MGHDK; CDR2 reads SYGVNS. The CDR3 sequence is CASSDRGYIGNQPQHF. The DNA for the CDR3 is TGTGCCAGCAGTGATAGAGGGTATATTGGCAATCAGCCCCAGCATTTT. Drawing the rest from reference TRBV25-1 and TRBJ1-5, the complete variable domain is EADIYQTPRYLVIGTGKKITLECSQTMGHDKMYWYQQDPGMELHLIHYSYGVNSTEKGDLSSESTVSRIRTEHFPLTLESARPSHTSQYLCASSDRGYIGNQPQHFGDGTRLSIL.

The chain links TRBV9 to TRBJ1-1; D gene uncertain. V was cut by 4 bases and J by 1 base, with 11 bases left in between. This CDR3 contains 14 residues. Germline loops: CDR1 SGDLS, CDR2 YYNGEE. As DNA, the CDR3 is TGTGCCAGCAGCCCAATTACCGAGAACACTGAAGCTTTCTTT. It codes for CASSPITENTEAFF.

This clonotype has at least ten counts. The chain links TRBV9 to TRBJ1-3, with no clear D. The CDR3 has 13 residues. Germline CDR1 and CDR2: SGDLS and YYNGEE. Trimming cost V 3 bases and J 4 bases, with 8 bases left between them. The CDR3 region has the DNA TGTGCCAGCAGCGGGGAAAAAGGAAACACCATATATTTT. This encodes CASSGEKGNTIYF.

In this sample, this clonotype turned up many times. The V gene is TRBV7-9, the J gene TRBJ1-2, with D uncertain. Trimming left V 3 bases short and J 6 bases short, with 11 bases between. From germline, CDR1 is SEHNR and CDR2 FQNEAQ (reference sequence). The CDR3 spans 13 residues. CDR3 DNA: TGTGCCAGCAGCTTGAATGAAAGGGATGGCTACACCTTC. This codes for CASSLNERDGYTF.

This clonotype was observed a few times. This may be a read error: a much more frequent sequence differs by one nucleotide. The rearrangement uses TRBV4-1 and TRBJ1-1, with D uncertain. Germline-derived CDR1 and CDR2 are MGHRA and YSYEKL. The V end was cut by 6 bases, the J end by 5 bases, with 16 bases between. The CDR3 is 14 residues long. The CDR3 here is CASRPPGKRTEAFF. The CDR3 region has the DNA TGCGCCAGCAGACCGCCTGGGAAGAGAACTGAAGCTTTCTTT.

This chain uses TRBV15 with TRBJ2-5; D call uncertain. Germline assignment: CDR1 LNHNV and CDR2 YYDKDF (reference sequence). This CDR3 region has 12 residues. V lost 7 bases and J 5 bases, leaving 11 bases between the germline ends. CDR3 protein: CATNRSPETQYF. CDR3 sequence (DNA): TGTGCCACCAATAGATCCCCGGAGACCCAGTACTTC. The full variable domain, rest sourced from reference TRBV15 and TRBJ2-5, is DAMVIQNPRYQVTQFGKPVTLSCSQTLNHNVMYWYQQKSSQAPKLLFHYYDKDFNNEADTPDNFQSRRPNTSFCFLDIRSPGLGDTAMYLCATNRSPETQYFGPGTRLLVL.

This chain joins TRBV7-2 and TRBJ1-4; D possibly corresponds to TRBD1 (5 bases). Germline CDR1 SGHTA, CDR2 FQGNSA. V lost 6 bases, J lost 6 bases, and 11 bases lay in between. The CDR3 sequence is 13 residues long. CDR3: CASSSGRHEKLFF. CDR3 sequence (DNA): TGTGCCAGCAGTTCAGGGAGGCATGAAAAACTGTTTTTT.

This clonotype has just a few counts. The rearrangement links TRBV11-2 to TRBJ2-7; D possibly corresponds to TRBD1 (5 bases). Between the trimmed V and J ends, which lost 5 bases and 3 bases, there was a span of 11 bases. This CDR3 comprises 13 residues. Germline V CDR1 and CDR2: SGHAT, FQNNGV. The CDR3 spells CASSQADSYEQYF. CDR3 coding DNA: TGTGCCAGCAGCCAAGCCGACAGCTACGAGCAGTACTTC.

This clonotype appeared a few times. The V and J genes are TRBV5-4 and TRBJ2-3; maybe TRBD2 (5 bases). V was pared by 4 bases and J by 5 bases, with 20 bases between. CDR3 length: 16 amino acids. Germline CDR1 SGHNT, CDR2 YYREEE (reference sequence). The CDR3 protein is CASSKTSGPWGDTQYF. The CDR3 coding sequence is TGTGCCAGCAGCAAGACCAGCGGTCCTTGGGGAGATACGCAGTATTTT.

The chain uses TRBV29-1 and TRBJ2-7; 11 bases match TRBD1. The CDR3 covers 15 residues. In germline, CDR1 is SQVTM, CDR2 ANQGSEA. The CDR3 bases are TGCAGTGTTTACCGGGACAGGGGGAGAGCGGACGAGCAGTACTTC. Protein sequence: CSVYRDRGRADEQYF.

Turning to this clonotype: Since no conserved phenylalanine or tryptophan closes the CDR3, a read error is the likely cause. This chain joins TRBV11-2 and TRBJ1-1; possible D gene TRBD1, 5 bases. Between the trimmed V and J ends, which lost 4 bases and 0 bases, there was a span of 12 bases. Germline loops: CDR1 SGHAT, CDR2 FQNNGV. The CDR3 length is 15 residues. The CDR3 DNA follows: TGTGCCAGCAGCTACACCGGGGGACTGAACACTGAAGCTTTCCTT. It translates to CASSYTGGLNTEAFL.

CDR3 coding DNA: TGTGCCATCAGTGTTAGCGGACTGATAGAAGAGACCCAGTACTTC. This gives the protein CAISVSGLIEETQYF. The chain couples TRBV10-3 to TRBJ2-5; TRBD2 might be the D (6 bases). The V and J ends lost 4 bases and 3 bases respectively, with 15 bases between them. Germline-derived CDR1 and CDR2 are ENHRY and SYGVKD. This CDR3 comprises 15 residues.

The sample holds many counts of this clonotype. The chain recombines TRBV13 with TRBJ1-4, with TRBD1 identical over 12 bases. V shed 5 bases, J shed 11 bases, and the junction held 6 bases outside the gene matches. The CDR3 runs 14 residues. CDR1 is PRHDT and CDR2 is FYEKMQ in the germline V gene (reference sequence). The DNA for the CDR3 is TGTGCCAGCAGCCCGGGACAGGGGGCAGGCAAACTGTTTTTT. Its translation: CASSPGQGAGKLFF.

This clonotype was seen repeatedly, ten times or more. The V gene is TRBV27, the J gene TRBJ1-2; D not resolved. The CDR3 spans 12 residues. Per the germline V gene, CDR1 is MNHEY and CDR2 is SMNVEV (reference sequence). Trimming took 1 base from V and 8 from J, leaving 8 bases between them. CDR3 sequence: CASSLYGEGYTF. CDR3 nucleotides: TGTGCCAGCAGTTTATACGGGGAGGGCTACACCTTC.

In its sample, this clonotype was seen many times. This sequence joins TRBV30 and TRBJ1-2, with 7 positions matching TRBD1. V was clipped by 4 bases and J by 6 bases; unmatched bases: 2. Germline V gene sequence: CDR1 GTSNPN, CDR2 SVGIG (reference sequence). This CDR3 region has 11 residues. Written as DNA, the CDR3 is TGTGCCTGGACAGGGGGGCATGGCTACACCTTC. This sequence encodes CAWTGGHGYTF.

This clonotype was seen many times. The chain is built from TRBV6-4 and TRBJ2-2; D remains ambiguous. V shed 3 bases and J shed 0 bases, with 8 bases lying between them. CDR1 and CDR2 from the germline V gene are MRHNA and SNTAGT. The CDR3 totals 15 residues. The CDR3 DNA is TGTGCCAGCAGTGAAGAACTGGCGAACACCGGGGAGCTGTTTTTT. Translation: CASSEELANTGELFF.

The chain is built from TRBV7-9 and TRBJ2-7, with 12 nucleotides matching TRBD2. CDR1 and CDR2 from the germline V gene are SEHNR and FQNEAQ (reference sequence). Trimming cost V 5 bases and J 3 bases; bases outside gene matches: 8. The CDR3 runs 16 residues. Here the CDR3 reads CASSPPSGRALYEQYF. CDR3 nucleotides: TGTGCCAGCAGCCCCCCTAGCGGGAGGGCCCTCTACGAGCAGTACTTC.